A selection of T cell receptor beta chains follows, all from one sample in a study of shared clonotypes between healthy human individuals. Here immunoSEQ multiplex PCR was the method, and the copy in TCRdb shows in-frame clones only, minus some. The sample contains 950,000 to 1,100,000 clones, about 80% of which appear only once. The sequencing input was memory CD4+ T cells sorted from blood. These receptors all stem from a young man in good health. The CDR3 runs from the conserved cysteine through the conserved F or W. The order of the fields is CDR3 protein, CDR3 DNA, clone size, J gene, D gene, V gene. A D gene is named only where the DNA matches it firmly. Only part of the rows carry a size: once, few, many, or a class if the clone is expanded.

CDR3aa: CASSSRTSGSRYEQYF
CDR3nt: TGTGCCAGCAGCTCGCGGACTAGCGGGAGTAGGTACGAGCAGTACTTC
abundance: -
j_gene: TRBJ2-7
d_gene: TRBD2
v_gene: TRBV7-2

CDR3aa: CASSPAGGGQPQHF
CDR3nt: TGTGCCAGCAGCCCCGCAGGGGGCGGTCAGCCCCAGCATTTT
abundance: -
j_gene: TRBJ1-5
d_gene: TRBD1
v_gene: TRBV6-5

CDR3aa: CASSLRGRTEAFF
CDR3nt: TGTGCCAGCAGCTTAAGGGGGCGGACTGAAGCTTTCTTT
abundance: -
j_gene: TRBJ1-1
d_gene: TRBD1
v_gene: TRBV7-2

CDR3aa: CASSFTRQYF
CDR3nt: TGTGCCAGCAGTTTCACTAGGCAGTACTTC
abundance: -
j_gene: TRBJ2-7
d_gene: -
v_gene: TRBV28

CDR3aa: CASSPDRGQGTQYF
CDR3nt: TGTGCCAGCTCCCCAGACAGGGGGCAAGGCACGCAGTATTTT
abundance: -
j_gene: TRBJ2-3
d_gene: TRBD1
v_gene: TRBV18

CDR3aa: CASNPGSGQRTFDTEAFF
CDR3nt: TGTGCCAGCAACCCGGGATCTGGGCAGCGTACATTCGACACTGAAGCTTTCTTT
abundance: -
j_gene: TRBJ1-1
d_gene: -
v_gene: TRBV28

CDR3aa: CASSYLHEQYF
CDR3nt: TGTGCCAGCAGTTACCTCCACGAGCAGTACTTC
abundance: -
j_gene: TRBJ2-7
d_gene: -
v_gene: TRBV6-1

CDR3aa: CASRARLSNQPQHF
CDR3nt: TGTGCCAGCAGGGCTAGACTTAGCAATCAGCCCCAGCATTTT
abundance: few
j_gene: TRBJ1-5
d_gene: -
v_gene: TRBV2

CDR3aa: CASSLGTPPYTF
CDR3nt: TGCGCCAGCAGCCTTGGGACTCCCCCATACACCTTC
abundance: -
j_gene: TRBJ1-2
d_gene: -
v_gene: TRBV4-3

CDR3aa: CASSTRDSIIVTEAFF
CDR3nt: TGTGCCAGCAGCACCCGGGACAGTATTATAGTCACTGAAGCTTTCTTT
abundance: -
j_gene: TRBJ1-1
d_gene: TRBD1
v_gene: TRBV7-8

CDR3aa: CASTVGGADYNEQFF
CDR3nt: TGTGCCAGCACAGTCGGGGGGGCCGACTACAATGAGCAGTTCTTC
abundance: once
j_gene: TRBJ2-1
d_gene: TRBD2
v_gene: TRBV9

CDR3aa: CASSPKYRSQETQYF
CDR3nt: TGTGCCAGCTCACCAAAATACAGGAGCCAAGAGACCCAGTACTTC
abundance: -
j_gene: TRBJ2-5
d_gene: -
v_gene: TRBV18

CDR3aa: CASSLGTHQETQYF
CDR3nt: TGTGCCAGCAGCTTAGGGACCCACCAAGAGACCCAGTACTTC
abundance: -
j_gene: TRBJ2-5
d_gene: -
v_gene: TRBV7-9

CDR3aa: CASSLAGTYNSPLHF
CDR3nt: TGTGCCAGCAGTTTGGCGGGGACTTATAATTCACCCCTCCACTTT
abundance: -
j_gene: TRBJ1-6
d_gene: -
v_gene: TRBV28

CDR3aa: CASRSGASSYNEQFF
CDR3nt: TGTGCCAGCCGCAGCGGGGCGAGCTCCTACAATGAGCAGTTCTTC
abundance: once
j_gene: TRBJ2-1
d_gene: TRBD2
v_gene: TRBV27

CDR3aa: CASSSTSGLSSYEQYF
CDR3nt: TGTGCCAGCAGCTCCACTAGCGGGCTAAGCTCCTACGAGCAGTACTTC
abundance: -
j_gene: TRBJ2-7
d_gene: TRBD2
v_gene: TRBV13

CDR3aa: CASAPLVGQGTIAGELFF
CDR3nt: TGTGCTAGTGCCCCACTCGTCGGACAGGGAACTATAGCCGGGGAGCTGTTTTTT
abundance: few
j_gene: TRBJ2-2
d_gene: TRBD1
v_gene: TRBV12-5

CDR3aa: CASSQEGEREFYEQYF
CDR3nt: TGTGCCAGCAGCCAAGAAGGAGAGCGGGAGTTCTACGAGCAGTACTTC
abundance: -
j_gene: TRBJ2-7
d_gene: TRBD2
v_gene: TRBV14

CDR3aa: CASSPQAGGPSYEQYF
CDR3nt: TGTGCCAGCAGCCCCCAAGCGGGAGGCCCCTCCTACGAGCAGTACTTC
abundance: -
j_gene: TRBJ2-7
d_gene: TRBD2
v_gene: TRBV9

CDR3aa: CASSQEGNTIYF
CDR3nt: TGCGCCAGCAGCCAGGAGGGAAACACCATATATTTT
abundance: -
j_gene: TRBJ1-3
d_gene: -
v_gene: TRBV5-1

CDR3aa: CASSFADTQYF
CDR3nt: TGTGCCAGCAGCTTTGCGGATACGCAGTATTTT
abundance: -
j_gene: TRBJ2-3
d_gene: -
v_gene: TRBV5-4

CDR3aa: CASSESTGGETQYF
CDR3nt: TGTGCCAGCTCTGAATCGACAGGGGGCGAGACCCAGTACTTC
abundance: -
j_gene: TRBJ2-5
d_gene: TRBD1
v_gene: TRBV18

CDR3aa: CASSDWTGGVF
CDR3nt: TGTGCCAGCAGTGATTGGACAGGGGGAGTCTTC
abundance: -
j_gene: TRBJ2-1
d_gene: TRBD1
v_gene: TRBV2

CDR3aa: CAWSEARNTEAFF
CDR3nt: TGTGCCTGGAGTGAGGCCAGGAACACTGAAGCTTTCTTT
abundance: -
j_gene: TRBJ1-1
d_gene: -
v_gene: TRBV30

CDR3aa: CASSRRDIGETQYF
CDR3nt: TGCGCCAGCAGCCGCCGGGACATAGGGGAGACCCAGTACTTC
abundance: -
j_gene: TRBJ2-5
d_gene: -
v_gene: TRBV5-1

CDR3aa: CASSLEGNNSPLHF
CDR3nt: TGTGCCAGCAGCTTAGAGGGAAATAATTCACCCCTCCACTTT
abundance: -
j_gene: TRBJ1-6
d_gene: -
v_gene: TRBV7-9

CDR3aa: CASSVGSGMGTQYF
CDR3nt: TGTGCCAGCAGCGTAGGGTCCGGGATGGGCACCCAGTACTTC
abundance: -
j_gene: TRBJ2-5
d_gene: -
v_gene: TRBV9

CDR3aa: CASSLVGTGYTF
CDR3nt: TGTGCCAGCAGCTTAGTTGGGACCGGCTACACCTTC
abundance: few
j_gene: TRBJ1-2
d_gene: -
v_gene: TRBV11-2

CDR3aa: CASSSRTSGPSF
CDR3nt: TGTGCCAGCAGCAGCCGGACTAGCGGGCCGTCCTTT
abundance: -
j_gene: TRBJ2-3
d_gene: TRBD2
v_gene: TRBV7-2

CDR3aa: CAWSVGLAGVDEQFF
CDR3nt: TGTGCCTGGAGTGTGGGACTAGCGGGGGTGGATGAGCAGTTCTTC
abundance: once
j_gene: TRBJ2-1
d_gene: TRBD2
v_gene: TRBV30

CDR3aa: CASIRDRGLYEQYF
CDR3nt: TGTGCCAGTATCCGGGACAGGGGGCTTTACGAGCAGTACTTC
abundance: once
j_gene: TRBJ2-7
d_gene: TRBD1
v_gene: TRBV6-1

CDR3aa: CASRHRGPTNEKLFF
CDR3nt: TGTGCCAGCAGGCACAGGGGGCCTACTAATGAAAAACTGTTTTTT
abundance: -
j_gene: TRBJ1-4
d_gene: TRBD1
v_gene: TRBV2

CDR3aa: CASSLGGQATDTQYF
CDR3nt: TGTGCCAGCAGCTTAGGTGGGCAGGCTACAGATACGCAGTATTTT
abundance: -
j_gene: TRBJ2-3
d_gene: -
v_gene: TRBV7-2

CDR3aa: CASSLALDPRVTDTQYF
CDR3nt: TGTGCCAGCAGCTTGGCTCTGGACCCCCGGGTTACGGATACGCAGTATTTT
abundance: -
j_gene: TRBJ2-3
d_gene: -
v_gene: TRBV5-4

CDR3aa: CAWGGKGASISYEQYF
CDR3nt: TGTGCCTGGGGTGGGAAGGGGGCCTCAATATCCTACGAGCAGTACTTC
abundance: many
j_gene: TRBJ2-7
d_gene: TRBD1
v_gene: TRBV30

CDR3aa: CASSFRTGGESNYGYTF
CDR3nt: TGTGCCAGCAGTTTTCGGACAGGGGGCGAATCGAACTATGGCTACACCTTC
abundance: many
j_gene: TRBJ1-2
d_gene: TRBD1
v_gene: TRBV27

CDR3aa: CASSLLDRPPHEQYF
CDR3nt: TGTGCCAGCAGCTTATTAGACAGGCCTCCCCACGAGCAGTACTTC
abundance: -
j_gene: TRBJ2-7
d_gene: -
v_gene: TRBV7-8

CDR3aa: CASSVLGGQVYEQYF
CDR3nt: TGTGCCAGCAGTGTCCTTGGAGGGCAGGTCTACGAGCAGTACTTC
abundance: -
j_gene: TRBJ2-7
d_gene: -
v_gene: TRBV6-5

CDR3aa: CASSQTGGDQPQHF
CDR3nt: TGTGCCAGCAGCCAGACAGGGGGCGATCAGCCCCAGCATTTT
abundance: -
j_gene: TRBJ1-5
d_gene: TRBD1
v_gene: TRBV7-2

CDR3aa: CASSLGGVFTNSPLHF
CDR3nt: TGTGCCAGCAGCTTAGGAGGGGTATTCACCAATTCACCCCTCCACTTT
abundance: -
j_gene: TRBJ1-6
d_gene: -
v_gene: TRBV7-4

CDR3aa: CAISRHGTGLPGELFF
CDR3nt: TGTGCCATCAGTCGCCACGGGACGGGACTACCCGGGGAGCTGTTTTTT
abundance: -
j_gene: TRBJ2-2
d_gene: TRBD2
v_gene: TRBV10-3

CDR3aa: CASSSQGGLRSEAFF
CDR3nt: TGTGCCAGCAGCTCACAAGGAGGGCTAAGGTCTGAAGCTTTCTTT
abundance: -
j_gene: TRBJ1-1
d_gene: -
v_gene: TRBV7-2